The rows below give T cell receptor beta chains drawn from one sample of a study of CD8 T cells in Susac syndrome. TCRdb used MiXCR to reprocess the immunoSEQ multiplex PCR reads, holding one entry per CDR3 protein. The table lists about 190,000 distinct CDR3 sequences, 85% to 95% of them singletons. What was sequenced was CD4+ T cells from PBMCs. These receptors were collected from a human donor in good health. Both conserved end residues are part of each CDR3. A D gene is named only where the DNA matches it firmly. A clone size is listed for some rows: how often the clone was seen (once, few, many), or a class if it is expanded.

length	size	D	J	V	DNA	CDR3
17	NA	TRBD1	TRBJ1-2	TRBV5-6	TGTGCCAGCAGCTTGGAAATAACGCGACAGGGCGAATATGGCTACACCTTC	CASSLEITRQGEYGYTF
15	NA	TRBD2	TRBJ2-5	TRBV3-1	TGTGCCAGCAGCCAAGAACGGGGGGGCCTGGGTATTCAGTACTTC	CASSQERGGLGIQYF
14	once	TRBD1	TRBJ1-4	TRBV5-1	TGCGCCAGCACCGGCGGGACAGGGGCGGAAAAACTGTTTTTT	CASTGGTGAEKLFF
13	NA	NA	TRBJ1-3	TRBV18	TGTGCCAGCTCCGGCCAAACTGGAAACACCATATATTTT	CASSGQTGNTIYF
14	NA	NA	TRBJ2-5	TRBV14	TGTGCCAGCAGCCTTTGGGACTTGCAAGAGACCCAGTACTTC	CASSLWDLQETQYF
14	once	TRBD2	TRBJ2-4	TRBV6-2/TRBV6-3	TGTGCCAGCAGGACGGGGGGTAGCAAAAACATTCAGTACTTC	CASRTGGSKNIQYF
15	once	TRBD1	TRBJ1-3	TRBV5-1	TGCGCCAGCAGCAAAAGACAGGGTTCTGGAAACACCATATATTTT	CASSKRQGSGNTIYF
19	NA	NA	TRBJ1-5	TRBV28	TGTGCCAGCAGCCCCCCTAACTCCCCGGGACATCTTAGCAATCAGCCCCAGCATTTT	CASSPPNSPGHLSNQPQHF
14	NA	NA	TRBJ2-7	TRBV12-3/TRBV12-4	TGTGCCAGCAGTCTAACCATCGGAGCTATAGGGCAGTACTTC	CASSLTIGAIGQYF
16	NA	NA	TRBJ2-5	TRBV7-2	TGTGCCAGCAGCTCCCCGGAACTTGGAGGGGTGGAGACCCAGTACTTC	CASSSPELGGVETQYF
13	NA	NA	TRBJ2-7	TRBV27	TGTGCCAGCAGTCTCCGGGAACACTACGAGCAGTACTTC	CASSLREHYEQYF
16	NA	NA	TRBJ1-3	TRBV4-1	TGCGCCAGCAGCCAAGCACTCAGGAACTCTGGAAACACCATATATTTT	CASSQALRNSGNTIYF
13	once	TRBD1	TRBJ2-2	TRBV6-5	TGTGCCAGCAGAGACAGGGGAACCGGGGAGCTGTTTTTT	CASRDRGTGELFF
12	NA	NA	TRBJ2-7	TRBV19	TGTGCCAGTAGTGCGAGCTCCTACGAGCAGTACTTC	CASSASSYEQYF
13	NA	NA	TRBJ1-4	TRBV13	TGTGCCAGCACCTCCCGAGGCGATGAAAAACTGTTTTTT	CASTSRGDEKLFF
15	NA	NA	TRBJ2-5	TRBV7-2	TGTGCCAGCAGCTTAAGTATTGGGGAAGAAGAGACCCAGTACTTC	CASSLSIGEEETQYF
13	few	NA	TRBJ1-5	TRBV18	TGTGCCAGCTCACTTTATAGCAATCAGCCCCAGCATTTT	CASSLYSNQPQHF
15	NA	TRBD1	TRBJ1-2	TRBV28	TGTGCCAGCAGTTTAGGGGGACAGGGAGGCTATGGCTACACCTTC	CASSLGGQGGYGYTF
14	NA	NA	TRBJ1-3	TRBV30	TGTGCCTGGAGTGTAAACAGTGCTGGAAACACCATATATTTT	CAWSVNSAGNTIYF
16	NA	NA	TRBJ1-5	TRBV7-2	TGTGCCAGCAGCATGAATGCACCGGGGGTCAATCAGCCCCAGCATTTT	CASSMNAPGVNQPQHF
14	NA	NA	TRBJ1-2	TRBV2	TGTGCCAGCATCCCCCCCGGCGGCCCTCATGGCTACACCTTC	CASIPPGGPHGYTF